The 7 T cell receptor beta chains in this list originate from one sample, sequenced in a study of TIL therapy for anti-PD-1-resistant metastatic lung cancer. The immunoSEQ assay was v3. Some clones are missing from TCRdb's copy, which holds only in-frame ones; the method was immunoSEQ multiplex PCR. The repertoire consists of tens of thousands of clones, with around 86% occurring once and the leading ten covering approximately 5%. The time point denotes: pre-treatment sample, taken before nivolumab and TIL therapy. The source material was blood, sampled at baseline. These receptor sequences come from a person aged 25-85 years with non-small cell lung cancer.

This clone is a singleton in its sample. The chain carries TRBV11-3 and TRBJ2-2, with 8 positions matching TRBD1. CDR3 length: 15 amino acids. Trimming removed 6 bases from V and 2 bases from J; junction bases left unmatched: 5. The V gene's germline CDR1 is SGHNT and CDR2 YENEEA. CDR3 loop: CASRPGGENTGELFF. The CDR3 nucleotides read TGTGCCAGCAGACCAGGGGGCGAAAACACCGGGGAGCTGTTTTTT.

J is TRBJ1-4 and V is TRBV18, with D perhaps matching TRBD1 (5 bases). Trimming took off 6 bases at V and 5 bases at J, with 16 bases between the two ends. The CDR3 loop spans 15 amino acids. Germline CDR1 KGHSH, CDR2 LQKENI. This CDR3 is CASSLGGRSNEKLFF. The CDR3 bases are TGTGCCAGCTCCCTCGGGGGACGGAGCAATGAAAAACTGTTTTTT.

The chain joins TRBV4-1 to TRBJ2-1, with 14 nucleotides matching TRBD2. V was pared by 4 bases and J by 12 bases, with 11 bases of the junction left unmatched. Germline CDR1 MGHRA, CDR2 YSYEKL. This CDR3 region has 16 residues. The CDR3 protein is CASSLTEGLAGAGQFF. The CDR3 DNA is TGCGCCAGCAGCCTGACCGAGGGACTAGCGGGAGCGGGGCAGTTCTTC.

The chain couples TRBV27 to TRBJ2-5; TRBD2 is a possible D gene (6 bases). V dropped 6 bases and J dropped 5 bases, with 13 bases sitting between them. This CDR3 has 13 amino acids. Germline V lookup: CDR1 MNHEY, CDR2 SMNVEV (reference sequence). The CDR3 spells CASSFGGWETQYF. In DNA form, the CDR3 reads TGTGCCAGCAGCTTCGGAGGGTGGGAGACCCAGTACTTC.

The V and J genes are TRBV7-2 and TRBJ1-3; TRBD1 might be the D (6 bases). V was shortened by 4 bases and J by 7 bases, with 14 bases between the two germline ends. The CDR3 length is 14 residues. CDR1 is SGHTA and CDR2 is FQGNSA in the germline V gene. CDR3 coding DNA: TGTGCCAGCAGCTCAAGGGGACATGCCAACACCATATATTTT. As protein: CASSSRGHANTIYF.

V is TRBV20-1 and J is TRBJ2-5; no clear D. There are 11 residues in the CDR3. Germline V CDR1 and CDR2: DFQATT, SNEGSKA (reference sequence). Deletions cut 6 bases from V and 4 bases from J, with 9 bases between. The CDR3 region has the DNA TGCAGTGCCGTACACCTAGAGACCCAGTACTTC. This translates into CSAVHLETQYF.

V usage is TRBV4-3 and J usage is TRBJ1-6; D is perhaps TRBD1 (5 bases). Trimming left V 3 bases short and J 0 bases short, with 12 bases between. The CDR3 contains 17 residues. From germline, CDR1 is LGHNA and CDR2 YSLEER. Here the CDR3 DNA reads TGCGCCAGCAGCCACGGGGCCCGGAGCTCCTATAATTCACCCCTCCACTTT. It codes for CASSHGARSSYNSPLHF.